The next 27 T cell receptor beta chains were all read from a single sample in a study of blood T cell repertoires in COVID-19. Sequenced by immunoSEQ multiplex PCR; TCRdb stores in-frame clones only, minus some. The sample shows hundreds of thousands of clones, about 79% of them seen only once. The source material was peripheral blood. These receptors all stem from a man aged 80 or over with acute or convalescent COVID-19.

The chain recombines TRBV18 with TRBJ1-3; TRBD1 matches 7 bases. The germline V gene encodes CDR1 KGHSH and CDR2 LQKENI. The CDR3 runs 17 residues. V lost 3 bases and J lost 0; bases outside the gene matches: 8. CDR3 protein: CASSPPGQHVSGNTIYF. DNA for the CDR3: TGTGCCAGCTCACCCCCGGGACAGCACGTCTCTGGAAACACCATATATTTT.

This chain connects TRBV2 to TRBJ2-3; no reliable D call. Germline V gene data show CDR1 as SNHLY and CDR2 as FYNNEI. The V end lost 5 bases, the J end lost 5 bases, and 5 bases lay between the germline ends. The CDR3 contains 11 residues. The CDR3 sequence: CASSFKDTQYF. The CDR3 bases are TGTGCCAGCAGTTTCAAAGATACGCAGTATTTT.

V is TRBV25-1 and J is TRBJ1-2, with a tentative D call TRBD1 (6 bases). The germline CDR1 and CDR2 sequences are MGHDK and SYGVNS. The ends were cut back, 10 bases at V and 2 bases at J, with 14 bases in the middle. This CDR3 spans 13 amino acids. The CDR3 is CATLSDRNYGYTF. For the CDR3, the DNA is TGTGCCACCCTCTCGGACAGAAACTATGGCTACACCTTC.

This clone was detected once. The chain uses TRBV7-9 and TRBJ2-2, with no clear D. CDR3 length: 16 residues. The germline CDR1 and CDR2 sequences are SEHNR and FQNEAQ (reference sequence). Trimming stripped 1 base from V and 5 bases from J, with 14 bases between. The CDR3 DNA sequence: TGTGCCAGCAGCTTAGATCGGGTAATCGGAACCGGGGAGCTGTTTTTT. This codes for CASSLDRVIGTGELFF.

The chain combines TRBV7-9 with TRBJ1-1; 7 bases map to TRBD1. The germline V gene encodes CDR1 SEHNR and CDR2 FQNEAQ (reference sequence). The trim removed 7 bases at V and 5 bases at J, leaving 13 bases unmatched. There are 15 residues in the CDR3. CDR3 protein: CASTAPTGVGTEAFF. CDR3 coding DNA: TGTGCCAGCACCGCACCCACAGGGGTAGGTACTGAAGCTTTCTTT.

The gene calls are TRBV19 and TRBJ2-7; 12 bases match TRBD1. In germline, CDR1 is LNHDA, CDR2 SQIVND (reference sequence). The trim removed 6 bases at V and 0 bases at J, leaving 3 bases unmatched. CDR3 size: 15 residues. CDR3 sequence (DNA): TGTGCCAGTAGACGGGGACAGGGGGCCTCCTACGAGCAGTACTTC. It encodes CASRRGQGASYEQYF.

CDR3 in DNA: TGCAGCGTAGTTAATAGCGGGAGAGGCTACGAGCAGTACTTC. It yields the protein CSVVNSGRGYEQYF. The chain uses TRBV29-1 and TRBJ2-7, with 9 bases lining up with TRBD2. This CDR3 contains 14 residues. V lost 6 bases, J lost 3 bases, and 9 bases stayed unmatched. Germline lookup yields CDR1 SQVTM and CDR2 ANQGSEA.

The chain couples TRBV19 to TRBJ2-4, with 8 bases fitting TRBD1. The CDR3 consists of 15 residues. CDR1 and CDR2 from the germline V gene are LNHDA and SQIVND (reference sequence). With V trimmed by 1 base and J by 8 bases, 7 bases remained unmatched. CDR3 loop: CASSIGRTGGHIQYF. For the CDR3, the DNA is TGTGCCAGTAGTATAGGACGAACAGGGGGGCACATTCAGTACTTC.

The chain couples TRBV30 to TRBJ2-3, with a weak D call TRBD2 (5 bases). In germline, CDR1 is GTSNPN, CDR2 SVGIG (reference sequence). The CDR3 extends over 15 amino acids. Trimming cost V 0 bases and J 2 bases, with 12 bases left between them. The CDR3 loop is CAWSVLDGPTDTQYF. The CDR3 DNA is TGTGCCTGGAGTGTACTAGATGGGCCCACAGATACGCAGTATTTT.

This sequence joins TRBV5-1 and TRBJ2-3, with D unresolved. The germline CDR1 and CDR2 sequences are SGHRS and YFSETQ. This CDR3 contains 13 residues. V shed 0 bases and J shed 5 bases, with 7 bases lying between them. The CDR3 region has the DNA TGCGCCAGCAGCTTGGAGAGAGTAGATACGCAGTATTTT. The encoded protein is CASSLERVDTQYF.

The V and J genes are TRBV24-1 and TRBJ2-3; possible D gene TRBD1, 6 bases. The length of the CDR3 is 18 residues. Germline V gene data show CDR1 as KGHDR and CDR2 as SFDVKD. V was clipped by 0 bases and J by 5 bases, with 20 bases between them. In DNA, the CDR3 is TGTGCCACCAGTGATTTGCCTAACAGGGTTTCGATCCTAGATACGCAGTATTTT. Its protein is CATSDLPNRVSILDTQYF.

This sequence joins TRBV6-5 and TRBJ1-5; D not certain. Trimming took 11 bases from V and 2 from J, leaving 13 bases between them. The germline V gene encodes CDR1 MNHEY and CDR2 SVGAGI. The CDR3 loop spans 13 amino acids. The CDR3 loop is CALEVFCNQPQHF. CDR3 DNA: TGTGCCCTTGAGGTGTTTTGCAATCAGCCCCAGCATTTT.

The chain combines TRBV11-2 with TRBJ1-2, with a possible D match to TRBD1 (6 bases). Germline assignment: CDR1 SGHAT and CDR2 FQNNGV. Trimming removed 4 bases from V and 0 bases from J, with 24 bases in between. The CDR3 runs 19 residues. For the CDR3, the DNA is TGTGCCAGCAGCTCTGCCCGGGGGAGGGGGGATCGCACTAACTATGGCTACACCTTC. This sequence encodes CASSSARGRGDRTNYGYTF. Together with reference TRBV11-2 and TRBJ1-2, the CDR3 gives the full variable domain: EAGVAQSPRYKIIEKRQSVAFWCNPISGHATLYWYQQILGQGPKLLIQFQNNGVVDDSQLPKDRFSAERLKGVDSTLKIQPAKLEDSAVYLCASSSARGRGDRTNYGYTFGSGTRLTVV.

This chain connects TRBV30 to TRBJ1-1, with a tentative D call TRBD1 (5 bases). This CDR3 is 13 amino acids long. V lost 4 bases and J lost 0, with 9 bases in between. The germline CDR1 and CDR2 sequences are GTSNPN and SVGIG (reference sequence). The CDR3 DNA reads as TGTGCCTGGAAATGGGGCATGAACACTGAAGCTTTCTTT. Translating it yields CAWKWGMNTEAFF. Combining the CDR3 with reference TRBV30 and TRBJ1-1 gives the whole variable domain SQTIHQWPATLVQPVGSPLSLECTVEGTSNPNLYWYRQAAGRGLQLLFYSVGIGQISSEVPQNLSASRPQDRQFILSSKKLLLSDSGFYLCAWKWGMNTEAFFGQGTRLTVV.

This chain uses TRBV7-2 with TRBJ2-7; TRBD2 matches 9 bases. This CDR3 spans 16 amino acids. Trimming cost V 5 bases and J 6 bases; bases outside gene matches: 14. CDR1 SGHTA and CDR2 FQGNSA come from the germline V gene. The CDR3, as DNA: TGTGCCAGCAGCCCGGGGGGCGGGAGGGCTGTAGGCGAGCAGTACTTC. Its translation: CASSPGGGRAVGEQYF. Full variable domain (rest looked up from reference TRBV7-2 and TRBJ2-7): GAGVSQSPSNKVTEKGKDVELRCDPISGHTALYWYRQSLGQGLEFLIYFQGNSAPDKSGLPSDRFSAERTGGSVSTLTIQRTQQEDSAVYLCASSPGGGRAVGEQYFGPGTRLTVT.

The chain uses TRBV6-6 and TRBJ1-1; no firm D call. The CDR3 is made up of 11 amino acids. The V end lost 11 bases, the J end lost 5 bases, and 12 bases lay between the germline ends. Germline values: CDR1 MNHNY, CDR2 SVGAGI (reference sequence). CDR3 loop: CAGLSGTEAFF. CDR3 sequence (DNA): TGTGCCGGCCTCTCCGGGACTGAAGCTTTCTTT.

This chain connects TRBV7-9 to TRBJ2-1; D unresolved. Trimming took off 6 bases at V and 0 bases at J, with 12 bases between the two ends. CDR1 is SEHNR and CDR2 is FQNEAQ in the germline V gene (reference sequence). The length of the CDR3 is 15 residues. This CDR3 is CASSTSTSSYNEQFF. The CDR3 nucleotides are TGTGCCAGCAGTACCTCCACGAGCTCCTACAATGAGCAGTTCTTC.

The chain has TRBV24-1 and TRBJ2-7, with 10 bases identical to TRBD1. The V gene end was trimmed by 4 bases and the J gene end by 4 bases; junction bases not matched to a gene: 6. Germline V CDR1 and CDR2: KGHDR, SFDVKD. This CDR3 is 15 amino acids long. CDR3 sequence (DNA): TGTGCCACCAGTGACTCACGGACAGGGGGTTACGAGCAGTACTTC. This sequence encodes CATSDSRTGGYEQYF.

This clone was found a few times. The chain has TRBV28 and TRBJ1-5; D ambiguous. The CDR3 contains 14 residues. The germline V and J ends were trimmed by 3 bases and 7 bases, with 13 bases remaining between them. Germline-derived CDR1 and CDR2 are MDHEN and SYDVKM. The CDR3 sequence is CASSFVVVRQPQHF. CDR3 nucleotide sequence: TGTGCCAGCAGTTTCGTAGTCGTCAGGCAGCCCCAGCATTTT.

The CDR3 DNA reads TGCAGTGCTAGTGGGGGGGGACTAGCGGTTAACTACGAGCAGTACTTC. It is translated as CSASGGGLAVNYEQYF. V is TRBV20-1 and J is TRBJ2-7, with TRBD2 identical over 11 bases. The CDR3 is made up of 16 amino acids. In germline, CDR1 is DFQATT, CDR2 SNEGSKA (reference sequence). With V trimmed by 3 bases and J by 3 bases, 10 bases remained unmatched.

This clone was observed once. The V gene is TRBV4-1, the J gene TRBJ1-4; D ambiguous. The CDR3 covers 13 residues. V was shortened by 0 bases and J by 8 bases, with 7 bases between the two germline ends. Germline assignment: CDR1 MGHRA and CDR2 YSYEKL. CDR3 in DNA: TGCGCCAGCAGCCAAGAGTTCCGGGAAAAACTGTTTTTT. It codes for CASSQEFREKLFF.

CDR3 bases: TGTGCCAGCAGTCGCTACTACAATGAGCAGTTCTTC. Translation: CASSRYYNEQFF. This rearrangement joins TRBV6-5 to TRBJ2-1; D is undetermined. V lost 5 bases and J 3 bases, leaving 5 bases between the germline ends. Germline CDR1 reads MNHEY; CDR2 reads SVGAGI. The CDR3 has 12 amino acids.

The chain uses TRBV4-1 and TRBJ2-7, with TRBD2 as a possible D gene (6 bases). Between the trimmed V and J ends, which lost 1 base and 2 bases, there was a span of 21 bases. CDR3 length: 18 residues. CDR1 and CDR2 (germline): MGHRA, YSYEKL. This chain's CDR3 is CASSQGIFRAGLTYEQYF. DNA of the CDR3: TGCGCCAGCAGCCAAGGTATCTTCAGAGCGGGTCTTACCTACGAGCAGTACTTC.

This chain joins TRBV11-1 and TRBJ1-4; 9 bases are a match to TRBD1. There are 15 residues in the CDR3. The J segment lost 7 bases and the V segment lost 5 bases, leaving 8 bases of the junction unmatched. CDR1 and CDR2 from the germline V gene are SGHAT and FQDESV (reference sequence). CDR3 in amino acids: CASSLHRGLGEKLFF. DNA for the CDR3: TGTGCCAGCAGCCTTCACAGGGGGCTAGGTGAAAAACTGTTTTTT.

The chain uses TRBV3-1 (or the pseudogene TRBV3-2) and TRBJ1-6; 9 bases match TRBD1. From germline, CDR1 is LGHDT and CDR2 YNNKEL (reference sequence). V gave up 4 bases and J gave up 4 bases; unmatched junction bases: 5. The CDR3 runs 16 residues. The CDR3 region is CASSPSTGGYNSPLHF. The CDR3 DNA follows: TGTGCCAGCAGCCCTTCGACAGGGGGATATAATTCACCCCTCCACTTT.

The chain carries TRBV5-5 and TRBJ2-1, with a tentative D call TRBD1 (6 bases). V lost 0 bases, J lost 2 bases, and 9 bases lay in between. The germline CDR1 and CDR2 sequences are SGHKS and YYEKEE (reference sequence). The CDR3 length is 15 residues. CDR3 region: CASSLDRVAYNEQFF. The CDR3 DNA is TGTGCCAGCAGCTTGGACAGGGTAGCCTACAATGAGCAGTTCTTC.

V is TRBV5-4 and J is TRBJ2-7; TRBD2 agrees at 7 bases. Germline V gene data show CDR1 as SGHNT and CDR2 as YYREEE (reference sequence). Trimming removed 0 bases from V and 4 bases from J; junction bases left unmatched: 7. The length of the CDR3 is 15 residues. CDR3 residues: CASSLAGGREYEQYF. The CDR3 nucleotides are TGTGCCAGCAGCTTGGCGGGGGGAAGGGAGTACGAGCAGTACTTC.